This T cell receptor beta chain was documented in a study of T-cell reconstitution after alpha-beta-depleted transplantation in children. Notes on the study in general: By one year post-transplant, T-cell counts and diversity largely arose from T cells that were newly produced. Diversity of TCRbeta at day 60 was high in some patients, arising from surviving recipient T cells and thymic progenitors. As was reported, about two months after transplant, alpha-beta T cells came from several hundred expanded graft clones.

As for this clonotype: No antigen is known for it.

Researchers prepared the TCRbeta library using unique molecular identifiers, the study reports. TCRdb re-called the PCR reads through MiXCR, storing one row per CDR3 protein. The table lists 780,000 or so distinct CDR3 sequences, less than 20% of them singletons, with approximately 5% in the top ten. The CDR3 contains 15 residues. The junction had 8 bases not matched to a gene; V was cut back by 1 base and J by 3 bases. Germline CDR1 DFQATT, CDR2 SNEGSKA (reference sequence). This TCR derives from a male patient younger than 18 who had a stem cell transplant for acute lymphoblastic leukemia, so the T cells may come from the graft donor. Sequenced here: PBMCs, mostly from graft donor cells, sampled 360 days after TCRalphabeta/CD19-depleted stem cell transplant. The chain is built from TRBV20-1 and TRBJ2-7, with TRBD1 matching over 8 bases. CDR3 sequence (DNA): TGCAGTGCTAGAGGTGACAGGGGTAATTACTACGAGCAGTACTTC. It yields the protein CSARGDRGNYYEQYF.